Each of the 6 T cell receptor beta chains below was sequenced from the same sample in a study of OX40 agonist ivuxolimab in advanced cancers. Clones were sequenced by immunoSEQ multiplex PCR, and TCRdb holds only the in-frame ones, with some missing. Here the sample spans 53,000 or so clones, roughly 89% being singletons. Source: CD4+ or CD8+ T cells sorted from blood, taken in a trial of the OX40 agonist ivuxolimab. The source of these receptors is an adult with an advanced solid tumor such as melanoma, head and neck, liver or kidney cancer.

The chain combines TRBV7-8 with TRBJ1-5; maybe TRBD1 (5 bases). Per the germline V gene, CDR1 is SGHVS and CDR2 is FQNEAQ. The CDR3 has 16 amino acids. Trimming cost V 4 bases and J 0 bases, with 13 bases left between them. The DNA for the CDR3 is TGTGCCAGCAGCTCGGACCAGGGAGGTAGCAATCAGCCCCAGCATTTT. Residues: CASSSDQGGSNQPQHF. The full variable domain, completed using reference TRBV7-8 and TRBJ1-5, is GAGVSQSPRYKVAKRGQDVALRCDPISGHVSLFWYQQALGQGPEFLTYFQNEAQLDKSGLPSDRFFAERPEGSVSTLKIQRTQQEDSAVYLCASSSDQGGSNQPQHFGDGTRLSIL.

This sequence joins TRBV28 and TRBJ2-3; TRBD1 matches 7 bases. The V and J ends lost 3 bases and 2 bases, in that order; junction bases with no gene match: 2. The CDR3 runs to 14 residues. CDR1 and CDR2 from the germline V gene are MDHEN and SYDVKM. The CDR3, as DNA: TGTGCCAGCAGTTTGACAGGGTACACAGATACGCAGTATTTT. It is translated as CASSLTGYTDTQYF.

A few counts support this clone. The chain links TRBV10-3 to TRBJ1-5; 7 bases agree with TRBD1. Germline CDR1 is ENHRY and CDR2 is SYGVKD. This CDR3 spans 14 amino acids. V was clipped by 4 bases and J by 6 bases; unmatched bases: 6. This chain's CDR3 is CAISADREGQPQHF. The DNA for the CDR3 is TGTGCCATCAGTGCTGACAGGGAAGGTCAGCCCCAGCATTTT.

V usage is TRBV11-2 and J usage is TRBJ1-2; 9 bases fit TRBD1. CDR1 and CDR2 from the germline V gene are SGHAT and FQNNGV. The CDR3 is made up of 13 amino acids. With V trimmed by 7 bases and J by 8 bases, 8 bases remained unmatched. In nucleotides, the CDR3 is TGTGCCAGCACCCAGGGACAGGGAAAAGGCTACACCTTC. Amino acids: CASTQGQGKGYTF. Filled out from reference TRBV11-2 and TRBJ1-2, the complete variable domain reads EAGVAQSPRYKIIEKRQSVAFWCNPISGHATLYWYQQILGQGPKLLIQFQNNGVVDDSQLPKDRFSAERLKGVDSTLKIQPAKLEDSAVYLCASTQGQGKGYTFGSGTRLTVV.

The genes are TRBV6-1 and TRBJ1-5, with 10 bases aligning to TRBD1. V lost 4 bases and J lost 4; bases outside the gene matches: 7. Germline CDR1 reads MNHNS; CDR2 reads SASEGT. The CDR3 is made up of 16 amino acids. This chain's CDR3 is CASSALRTGGNQPQHF. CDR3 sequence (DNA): TGTGCCAGCAGTGCCCTCCGGACAGGGGGGAATCAGCCCCAGCATTTT.

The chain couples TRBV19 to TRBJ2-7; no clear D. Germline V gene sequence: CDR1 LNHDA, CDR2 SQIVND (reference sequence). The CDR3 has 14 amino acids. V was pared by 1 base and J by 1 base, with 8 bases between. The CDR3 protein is CASSIGPISYEQYF. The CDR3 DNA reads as TGTGCCAGTAGTATAGGCCCTATATCCTACGAGCAGTACTTC.